This T cell receptor (beta chain) came from a study of tumor-infiltrating lymphocytes in localized non-small cell lung cancer. TCRdb's table, derived via immunoSEQ multiplex PCR, lists solely in-frame clones and lacks some. There are around 17,000 clones in the sample; approximately 80% occur only once, and around 10% lies in the top ten. Broader study findings: TCRbeta sequencing showed higher T cell infiltration in tumors than uninvolved lung.

The CDR3 covers 14 residues. CDR1 is MNHNS, CDR2 SASEGT, per germline. The V and J ends lost 1 base and 3 bases respectively, with 7 bases between them. On this clone itself: Its antigen is as yet unknown.

The rearrangement joins TRBV6-1 to TRBJ2-1; D not certain. The TCR comes from a human donor with non-small cell lung cancer. Sequencing was done on a sample of uninvolved lung tissue not adjacent to the tumor. The CDR3 coding sequence is TGTGCCAGCAGTGAAGAGCCGTTCTACAATGAGCAGTTCTTC. Amino acid sequence: CASSEEPFYNEQFF.